These 17 T cell receptor beta chains were sequenced from one sample in a study of T cells in Graves' hyperthyroidism and ophthalmopathy. TCR beta CDR3 regions were amplified from RNA. Researchers ran a first-round RT-PCR on the TCR CDR3 using the HTBI primer set. Each CDR3 protein gets one entry after TCRdb re-called the multiplex PCR reads with MiXCR. This sample has about 400,000 distinct CDR3 sequences, with roughly 13% found just once. The sequenced material came from blood. The receptors shown here come from a man in his forties or fifties with Graves' ophthalmopathy.

This clonotype has at least ten counts. The rearrangement joins TRBV5-1 to TRBJ2-7, with 7 bases fitting TRBD1. Germline-derived CDR1 and CDR2 are SGHRS and YFSETQ. CDR3 length: 12 amino acids. V trimming: 6 bases; J trimming: 4 bases; junction bases outside the gene matches: 4. The CDR3 coding sequence is TGCGCCAGCACCCGGGACAGTTACGAGCAGTACTTC. Its translation: CASTRDSYEQYF. Variable domain in full (rest from reference TRBV5-1 and TRBJ2-7): KAGVTQTPRYLIKTRGQQVTLSCSPISGHRSVSWYQQTPGQGLQFLFEYFSETQRNKGNFPGRFSGRQFSNSRSEMNVSTLELGDSALYLCASTRDSYEQYFGPGTRLTVT.

This clonotype has more than one count but fewer than ten. The chain has TRBV28 and TRBJ2-5; the match to TRBD2 covers 8 bases. The V gene's germline CDR1 is MDHEN and CDR2 SYDVKM. V was clipped by 4 bases and J by 2 bases; unmatched bases: 15. The CDR3 loop spans 18 amino acids. The CDR3 DNA reads TGTGCCAGCAGTTCTCCATGGTTAGCGGGGAGCGGACAAGAGACCCAGTACTTC. As protein: CASSSPWLAGSGQETQYF.

This clonotype showed up many times. The genes are TRBV12-3 or TRBV12-4 and TRBJ2-6, with 7 nucleotides matching TRBD1. V shed 6 bases, J shed 2 bases, and the junction held 1 base outside the gene matches. The CDR3 spans 14 residues. The CDR3 is CASRDRAGANVLTF. In DNA form, the CDR3 reads TGTGCCAGCAGAGACAGGGCTGGGGCCAACGTCCTGACTTTC.

This clonotype was seen repeatedly, ten times or more. The rearrangement uses TRBV5-1 and TRBJ2-5; unclear D gene. The CDR3 sequence is 15 residues long. The germline gives CDR1 SGHRS, CDR2 YFSETQ. V shed 0 bases and J shed 4 bases, with 13 bases lying between them. The CDR3 nucleotides are TGCGCCAGCAGCTTGGCGGCAGGTACAACAGAGACCCAGTACTTC. Translated, it gives CASSLAAGTTETQYF.

This clonotype was counted between two and nine times. This chain connects TRBV19 to TRBJ2-5, with TRBD2 matching 11 bases. J gave up 5 bases and V 6 bases, and 8 bases lay outside the gene matches. There are 15 residues in the CDR3. Germline-derived CDR1 and CDR2 are LNHDA and SQIVND (reference sequence). CDR3 sequence (DNA): TGTGCCAGTAGCCTTGCTAGCGGGAGGCTTGAGACCCAGTACTTC. Translated, it gives CASSLASGRLETQYF.

The J gene is TRBJ1-1, the V gene TRBV20-1; D might be TRBD1 (5 bases). Trimming shortened V by 4 bases and J by 5 bases, and 17 bases separated the two germline ends. The CDR3 has 14 residues. Germline CDR1 DFQATT, CDR2 SNEGSKA (reference sequence). As DNA, the CDR3 is TGCAGTGCTAACGGTGCCAGGGAAGGGACTGAAGCTTTCTTT. Protein sequence: CSANGAREGTEAFF.

This clonotype was counted only a few times. V is TRBV4-2 and J is TRBJ2-7; 9 bases fit TRBD1. With V trimmed by 8 bases and J by 5 bases, 16 bases remained unmatched. Germline V lookup: CDR1 LGHNA, CDR2 YNFKEQ. This CDR3 contains 16 residues. The DNA for the CDR3 is TGTGCCAGCGGCCCGAAAAAGACAGGGGGTTCCGACGAGCAGTACTTC. This sequence encodes CASGPKKTGGSDEQYF.

This clonotype has a count of ten or more. This chain connects TRBV29-1 to TRBJ2-3, with D possibly matching TRBD2 (5 bases). Germline-derived CDR1 and CDR2 are SQVTM and ANQGSEA. CDR3 length: 14 residues. Trimming took off 2 bases at V and 2 bases at J, with 11 bases between the two ends. The CDR3 protein is CSVESDYLTDTQYF. The CDR3 nucleotides are TGCAGCGTTGAATCCGACTATCTCACAGATACGCAGTATTTT.

The V gene is TRBV7-9, the J gene TRBJ1-5; tentatively, D is TRBD1 (6 bases). Trimming left V 4 bases short and J 5 bases short, with 9 bases between. Germline V lookup: CDR1 SEHNR, CDR2 FQNEAQ (reference sequence). This CDR3 has 13 amino acids. The CDR3 sequence is CASSSRGDQPQHF. In DNA, the CDR3 is TGTGCCAGCAGCTCCAGGGGCGATCAGCCCCAGCATTTT.

Note on this clonotype: A read error is possible here, since a much larger clone lies one base away. V gene TRBV20-1 combines with J gene TRBJ2-3; 7 bases are a match to TRBD2. V shed 5 bases and J 8 bases; nucleotides not matched to a gene: 7. Germline V lookup: CDR1 DFQATT, CDR2 SNEGSKA (reference sequence). The CDR3 covers 12 residues. As DNA, the CDR3 is TGCAGTGCTCGTTGGGGGGGAATTACGCAGTATTTT. Translated: CSARWGGITQYF.

This chain links TRBV5-1 with TRBJ2-1, with 11 nucleotides matching TRBD1. The CDR3 has 17 residues. Losses at the gene ends were 4 bases for V and 5 bases for J; bases not matched to a gene: 11. Germline CDR1 SGHRS, CDR2 YFSETQ. CDR3 residues: CASSRDRGGYPDNEQFF. CDR3 coding DNA: TGCGCCAGCAGCCGGGACAGGGGGGGTTATCCCGACAATGAGCAGTTCTTC. Filled out from reference TRBV5-1 and TRBJ2-1, the complete variable domain reads KAGVTQTPRYLIKTRGQQVTLSCSPISGHRSVSWYQQTPGQGLQFLFEYFSETQRNKGNFPGRFSGRQFSNSRSEMNVSTLELGDSALYLCASSRDRGGYPDNEQFFGPGTRLTVL.

Note on this clonotype: Given the absence of the conserved phenylalanine or tryptophan at the CDR3 end, a read error is likely. It is unclear where the CDR3 begins or ends on the DNA, so no DNA is shown, and the CDR3 is as TCRdb lists it. This rearrangement joins TRBV29-1 to TRBJ2-7; the table names TRBD1, a call not compared with the DNA. Germline V gene lookup returns CDR1 SQVTM and CDR2 ANQGSEA. The CDR3 comprises 11 residues, both ends counted. CDR3 amino acids: CSLWRQEEVGS.

This clonotype was counted a few times. The chain joins TRBV6-9 to TRBJ2-5; no definite D call. The germline CDR1 and CDR2 sequences are MNHGY and SVAAGI. The CDR3 length is 14 residues. V was cut by 3 bases and J by 5 bases, with 13 bases left in between. The CDR3 region is CASSYDLVQETQYF. CDR3 DNA sequence: TGTGCCAGCAGTTACGATCTAGTCCAGGAGACCCAGTACTTC.

In the case of this clonotype: A read error may explain this, as a much larger clone is one base away. This chain joins TRBV20-1 and TRBJ2-7; D remains unclear. Per germline, CDR1 DFQATT and CDR2 SNEGSKA (reference sequence). The CDR3 extends over 14 amino acids. Trimming shortened V by 0 bases and J by 2 bases, and 11 bases separated the two germline ends. The CDR3 DNA follows: TGCAGTGCTAGAGAGGTGGGCGGTGCCTACGAGCAGTACTTC. This translates into CSAREVGGAYEQYF.

This clonotype has at least ten counts. V and J are TRBV3-1 and TRBJ2-2, with 7 bases matching TRBD1. This CDR3 spans 17 amino acids. Germline loops: CDR1 LGHDT, CDR2 YNNKEL (reference sequence). V was pared by 2 bases and J by 6 bases, with 12 bases of the junction left unmatched. This chain's CDR3 is CASSQQRTGFDPGELFF. In nucleotides, the CDR3 is TGTGCCAGCAGCCAACAAAGGACAGGCTTTGATCCCGGGGAGCTGTTTTTT.

This clonotype was found many times. The chain employs TRBV11-2 and TRBJ2-7; 7 nucleotides agree with TRBD1. Per the germline V gene, CDR1 is SGHAT and CDR2 is FQNNGV. The CDR3 runs 18 residues. The V segment lost 1 base and the J segment 3 bases; nucleotides outside the gene matches: 15. The CDR3 loop reads CASSLVPSRQGWGYEQYF. The CDR3, as DNA: TGTGCCAGCAGCTTAGTCCCCTCGAGACAGGGCTGGGGCTACGAGCAGTACTTC.

This clonotype was seen more than once but under ten times. The chain employs TRBV10-3 and TRBJ2-3; 13 nucleotides match TRBD2. V shed 3 bases and J 0 bases; nucleotides not matched to a gene: 9. This CDR3 is built from 19 residues. In germline, CDR1 is ENHRY, CDR2 SYGVKD. CDR3 DNA: TGTGCCATCAGTGAATGGAGCGGGACTAGCGGGAAAAGCACAGATACGCAGTATTTT. Amino acids: CAISEWSGTSGKSTDTQYF.